The 10 T cell receptor beta chains below were found in one sample sequenced in a study of early T cells in non-severe SARS-CoV-2 infection. TCRdb re-analysed the 5' RACE reads in MiXCR, keeping a single row per CDR3 protein. The table includes tens of thousands of distinct CDR3 sequences, 7.5% to 9.5% detected once. The sequencing used whole blood, collected at baseline. These receptors came from an adult who was a healthcare worker with PCR-confirmed SARS-CoV-2 infection or an uninfected control (not recorded which).

V is TRBV20-1 and J is TRBJ2-1; 11 bases are shared with TRBD1. CDR1 is DFQATT, CDR2 SNEGSKA, per germline (reference sequence). Trimming took 6 bases from V and 5 from J; bases not matched to a gene: 6. The CDR3 is 14 residues long. CDR3 in DNA: TGCAGTGCAGGCGGACAGGGGGCCCACAATGAGCAGTTCTTC. Protein: CSAGGQGAHNEQFF.

This clonotype appeared a few times. The chain carries TRBV14 and TRBJ1-1, with 9 bases that match TRBD1. This CDR3 is 14 amino acids long. CDR1 SGHDN and CDR2 FVKESK come from the germline V gene. J lost 3 bases, V lost 1 base, and 0 bases had no gene match. In DNA, the CDR3 is TGTGCCAGCAGCCAAGGGACAGGGGACACTGAAGCTTTCTTT. Protein product: CASSQGTGDTEAFF.

A single count supports this clonotype. The chain combines TRBV10-1 with TRBJ1-2; D remains ambiguous. Germline CDR1 WNHNN, CDR2 SYGVQD (reference sequence). The V and J ends lost 6 bases and 0 bases respectively, with 8 bases between them. The CDR3 contains 13 residues. The CDR3 nucleotides read TGCGCCAGCAGCAAGGGTTCTAACTATGGCTACACCTTC. Protein product: CASSKGSNYGYTF.

This clonotype showed up many times. The chain is built from TRBV20-1 and TRBJ2-5, with 8 bases matching TRBD2. Germline V gene sequence: CDR1 DFQATT, CDR2 SNEGSKA (reference sequence). J lost 1 base, V lost 3 bases, and 4 bases had no gene match. CDR3 length: 14 amino acids. The CDR3 loop reads CSASTSGLQETQYF. In DNA form, the CDR3 reads TGCAGTGCTAGTACTAGCGGTCTCCAAGAGACCCAGTACTTC.

This clonotype was counted only a few times. V gene TRBV5-5 combines with J gene TRBJ2-7; possible D gene TRBD1, 5 bases. This CDR3 region has 15 residues. Germline V gene lookup returns CDR1 SGHKS and CDR2 YYEKEE (reference sequence). V was clipped by 4 bases and J by 0 bases, with 14 bases between them. CDR3 residues: CASSPGPGYSYEQYF. DNA for the CDR3: TGTGCCAGCAGCCCAGGGCCCGGATACTCCTACGAGCAGTACTTC.

This clonotype was seen a handful of times. This rearrangement joins TRBV4-1 to TRBJ2-1, with D possibly TRBD2 on 6 matching bases. The germline V gene has CDR1 MGHRA and CDR2 YSYEKL. This CDR3 spans 13 amino acids. V was clipped by 7 bases and J by 7 bases, with 14 bases between them. DNA of the CDR3: TGCGCCAGCAAGGGAGGTCTGTTGAATGAGCAGTTCTTC. Translation gives CASKGGLLNEQFF.

This clonotype was counted ten times or more. The chain is built from TRBV9 and TRBJ2-2; possibly TRBD1 for D (6 bases). Germline CDR1 is SGDLS and CDR2 is YYNGEE. The CDR3 extends over 17 amino acids. Trimming shortened V by 0 bases and J by 5 bases, and 17 bases separated the two germline ends. The CDR3 loop is CASSVGLPQGMTGELFF. CDR3 in DNA: TGTGCCAGCAGCGTAGGGCTACCGCAGGGGATGACCGGGGAGCTGTTTTTT.

Many counts were recorded for this clonotype. The J gene is TRBJ2-7, the V gene TRBV12-3 or TRBV12-4; TRBD1 agrees at 8 bases. This CDR3 comprises 14 residues. J lost 7 bases, V lost 5 bases, and 10 bases had no gene match. CDR3 DNA sequence: TGTGCCAGCAGTCGCGGGACAGGTGGAGTGGAGCAGTACTTC. Its translation: CASSRGTGGVEQYF.

This clonotype has at least ten counts. CDR3 nucleotides: TGCAGTGCTAGAGCACCGGGACTAACAAGCTCCTACAATGAGCAGTTCTTC. It specifies CSARAPGLTSSYNEQFF. The chain employs TRBV20-1 and TRBJ2-1, with 7 bases identical to TRBD2. V was clipped by 1 base and J by 0 bases; unmatched bases: 9. Germline V gene lookup returns CDR1 DFQATT and CDR2 SNEGSKA (reference sequence). CDR3 size: 17 residues.

This chain uses TRBV5-1 with TRBJ2-7; 10 bases match TRBD2. The V and J ends lost 4 bases and 3 bases, in that order; junction bases with no gene match: 10. Germline values: CDR1 SGHRS, CDR2 YFSETQ. The CDR3 covers 16 residues. Here the CDR3 DNA reads TGCGCCAGCAGCCCAAGACTAGCGGGCACAAACTACGAGCAGTACTTC. The encoded protein is CASSPRLAGTNYEQYF.